Listed below are T cell receptor beta chains from one sample, sequenced in a study of naive and memory T cell subsets. MiXCR was run by TCRdb on the UMI-ligation and nested PCR reads, yielding one entry per CDR3 protein. The profile covers approximately 150,000 distinct CDR3 sequences, with 15% to 25% appearing a single time and around 0.63% taken by the ten largest. The material sequenced was naive CD8+ T cells from blood. These TCRs come from a human donor in good health. Each CDR3 is given with its conserved first and last residue. D genes are given only for firm matches. The size entry is marked missing in some rows and otherwise reads once, few, many or a size class.

TRBV27	TRBD2	.	17	TRBJ2-5	TGTGCCAGCAGTTTAATTAGCGGGAAGTCGATCCAAGAGACCCAGTACTTC	CASSLISGKSIQETQYF
TRBV28	.	few	14	TRBJ2-1	TGTGCCAGCAGGAAACTGACAGATTACAATGAGCAGTTCTTC	CASRKLTDYNEQFF
TRBV28	.	.	14	TRBJ1-2	TGTGCCAGCAGTTTAGTTTCCCGGGAGGATGGCTACACCTTC	CASSLVSREDGYTF
TRBV19	TRBD2	few	17	TRBJ2-1	TGTGCCAGTAGTATGTGGACTAGCGGGAGCTCGTACAATGAGCAGTTCTTC	CASSMWTSGSSYNEQFF
TRBV27	TRBD1	many	14	TRBJ1-2	TGTGCCAGCAGTTTGACAGGGGGCGCATATGGCTACACCTTC	CASSLTGGAYGYTF
TRBV19	.	few	14	TRBJ2-1	TGTGCCAGTAGTATAATGAGGGGCTACAATGAGCAGTTCTTC	CASSIMRGYNEQFF
TRBV5-1	TRBD2	few	15	TRBJ2-3	TGCGCCAGCAGTCCCCCTAGCGGGAGCGCAGATACGCAGTATTTT	CASSPPSGSADTQYF
TRBV20-1	.	.	15	TRBJ2-7	TGCAGTGCTGGACCCGGGACTTTAACCTCCTACGAGCAGTACTTC	CSAGPGTLTSYEQYF
TRBV29-1	.	few	14	TRBJ2-1	TGCAGCGTTGAGTCCGAAGACTCCTACAATGAGCAGTTCTTC	CSVESEDSYNEQFF
TRBV4-3	.	few	15	TRBJ2-3	TGCGCCAGCAGCCAAGATCACCGAACCGGGAATACGCAGTATTTT	CASSQDHRTGNTQYF
TRBV18	TRBD1	few	16	TRBJ2-7	TGTGCCAGCTCACATTCCCGACAGGGGACGACCTACGAGCAGTACTTC	CASSHSRQGTTYEQYF
TRBV15	.	few	15	TRBJ1-5	TGTGCCACCAGCAGGGACAGTAGGTTCAATCAGCCCCAGCATTTT	CATSRDSRFNQPQHF
TRBV9	.	few	12	TRBJ2-1	TGTGCCAGCAGTGACCTCCGGAATGAGCAGTTCTTC	CASSDLRNEQFF
TRBV28	.	.	15	TRBJ1-2	TGTGCCAGCAGTTTATATACCCGCTCCCTTTATGGCTACACCTTC	CASSLYTRSLYGYTF
TRBV7-9	.	many	12	TRBJ1-3	TGTGCCAGCAGCGACCAGGGAAACACCATATATTTT	CASSDQGNTIYF
TRBV7-8	.	few	14	TRBJ1-5	TGTGCCAGCAGCCCTCCGGGGTTGGTTCAGCCCCAGCATTTT	CASSPPGLVQPQHF
TRBV4-3	TRBD2	few	17	TRBJ2-7	TGCGCCAGCAGCCCAGCCCCCGGGACTAGCGGGTACTACGAGCAGTACTTC	CASSPAPGTSGYYEQYF
TRBV9	.	.	14	TRBJ2-3	TGTGCCAGCAGCGTAGACGGTGCCACAGATACGCAGTATTTT	CASSVDGATDTQYF
TRBV20-1	.	.	11	TRBJ2-1	TGCAGTGCTAGAGAGGTGGCTGAGCAGTTCTTC	CSAREVAEQFF
TRBV4-2	.	.	13	TRBJ1-1	TGTGCCAGCAGCCAAGACCGACTCACTGAAGCTTTCTTT	CASSQDRLTEAFF
TRBV7-6	.	.	15	TRBJ2-7	TGTGCCAGCAGCTTAGCTCCCTCACAGGCTTACGAGCAGTACTTC	CASSLAPSQAYEQYF
TRBV15	TRBD2	few	15	TRBJ2-7	TGTGCCACCAGCACCTCTAGCGGAGCGGCCTACGAGCAGTACTTC	CATSTSSGAAYEQYF
TRBV5-1	.	few	15	TRBJ2-1	TGCGCCAGCAGCCCGGGTTTAGGAGGAACGGGTGAGCAGTTCTTC	CASSPGLGGTGEQFF
TRBV6-5	TRBD1	.	11	TRBJ1-1	TGTGCCAGCACCTCGACAGGGGTAGCTTTCTTT	CASTSTGVAFF
TRBV7-9	.	few	14	TRBJ2-7	TGTGCCAGCAGCTCCCCACACGGGAAGGGGGAGCAGTACTTC	CASSSPHGKGEQYF
TRBV9	TRBD2	few	16	TRBJ2-1	TGTGCCAGCAGCGTAGAAATTAGCGGGATCTACAATGAGCAGTTCTTC	CASSVEISGIYNEQFF
TRBV23-1	.	.	14	TRBJ1-5	TGCGCCAGCAGTCAATCGACAGGCGTAAAGCCCCAGCATTTT	CASSQSTGVKPQHF
TRBV7-2	.	.	13	TRBJ1-1	TGTGCCAGCAGCTTTTATCACAGGAATGAAGCTTTCTTT	CASSFYHRNEAFF
TRBV15	TRBD1	.	16	TRBJ2-2	TGTGCCACCAGCAGGGGGTTACAGGGGGCATCCGGGGAGCTGTTTTTT	CATSRGLQGASGELFF
TRBV28	.	few	14	TRBJ2-7	TGTGCCAGCAGTTTGGAGGGGTGGAGATACGAGCAGTACTTC	CASSLEGWRYEQYF
TRBV7-6	.	.	16	TRBJ2-7	TGTGCCAGCAGCTTAGACGCGGGATTTTTATCCTACGAGCAGTACTTC	CASSLDAGFLSYEQYF
TRBV2	TRBD1	few	16	TRBJ1-1	TGTGCCAGCAGTGAAACGGACAGGGAGGTCGGGACTGAAGCTTTCTTT	CASSETDREVGTEAFF